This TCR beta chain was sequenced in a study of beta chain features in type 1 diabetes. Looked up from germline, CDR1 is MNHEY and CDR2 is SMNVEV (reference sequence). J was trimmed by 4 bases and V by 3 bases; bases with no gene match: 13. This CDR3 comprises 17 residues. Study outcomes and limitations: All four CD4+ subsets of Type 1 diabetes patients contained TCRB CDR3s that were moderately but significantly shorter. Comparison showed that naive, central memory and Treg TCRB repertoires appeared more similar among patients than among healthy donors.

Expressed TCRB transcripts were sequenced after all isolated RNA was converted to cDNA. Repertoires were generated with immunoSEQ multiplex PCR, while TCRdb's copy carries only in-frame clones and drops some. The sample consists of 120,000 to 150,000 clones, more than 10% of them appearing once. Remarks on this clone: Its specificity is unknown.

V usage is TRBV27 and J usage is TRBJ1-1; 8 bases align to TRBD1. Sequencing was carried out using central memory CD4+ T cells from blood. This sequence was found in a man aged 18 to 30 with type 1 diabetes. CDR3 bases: TGTGCCAGCAGTTTTTGGGCAGGGGGCGTTTCGACCACTGAAGCTTTCTTT. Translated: CASSFWAGGVSTTEAFF.